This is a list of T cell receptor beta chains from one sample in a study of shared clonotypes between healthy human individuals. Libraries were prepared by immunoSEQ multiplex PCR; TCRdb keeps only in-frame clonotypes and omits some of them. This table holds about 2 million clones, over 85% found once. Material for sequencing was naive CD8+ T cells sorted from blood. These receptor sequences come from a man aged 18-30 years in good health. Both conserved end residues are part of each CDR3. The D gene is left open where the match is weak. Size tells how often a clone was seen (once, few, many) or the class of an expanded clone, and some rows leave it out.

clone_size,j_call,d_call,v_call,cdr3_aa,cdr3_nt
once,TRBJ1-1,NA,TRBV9,CASRDGGDTEAFF,TGTGCCAGCAGGGATGGTGGGGACACTGAAGCTTTCTTT
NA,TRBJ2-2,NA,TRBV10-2,CASSETGAGELFF,TGCGCCAGCAGTGAGACGGGAGCCGGGGAGCTGTTTTTT
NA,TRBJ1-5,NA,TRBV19,CASSPPGRGNQPQHF,TGTGCCAGTAGTCCGCCAGGGAGGGGCAATCAGCCCCAGCATTTT
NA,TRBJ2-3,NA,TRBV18,CASSPFMLEQGVAENTDTQYF,TGTGCCAGCTCACCATTTATGTTGGAACAGGGCGTTGCCGAGAACACAGATACGCAGTATTTT
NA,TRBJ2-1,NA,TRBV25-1,CASSESPSSPTDEQFF,TGTGCCAGCAGTGAATCCCCGAGTTCACCCACGGATGAGCAGTTCTTC
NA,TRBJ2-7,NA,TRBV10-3,CAISDPTDRAYEQYF,TGTGCCATCAGTGATCCTACCGACCGCGCCTACGAGCAGTACTTC
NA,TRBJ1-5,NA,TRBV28,CASSSPRTYQPQHF,TGTGCCAGCAGTTCACCGAGGACGTATCAGCCCCAGCATTTT
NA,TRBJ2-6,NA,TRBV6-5,CATDSGANVLTF,TGTGCCACCGACTCTGGGGCCAACGTCCTGACTTTC
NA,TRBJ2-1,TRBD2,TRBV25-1,CASSGWTSGTYNEQFF,TGTGCCAGCAGTGGATGGACTAGCGGGACCTACAATGAGCAGTTCTTC
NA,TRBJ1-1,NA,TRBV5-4,CASSFWGREEAFF,TGTGCCAGCAGCTTTTGGGGGCGGGAAGAAGCTTTCTTT
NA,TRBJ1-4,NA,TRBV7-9,CASSGAQGREKLFF,TGTGCCAGCAGCGGGGCTCAGGGACGGGAAAAACTGTTTTTT
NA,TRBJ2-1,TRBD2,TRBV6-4,CASRDASGRANEQFF,TGTGCCAGCAGAGATGCTAGCGGGAGGGCCAATGAGCAGTTCTTC
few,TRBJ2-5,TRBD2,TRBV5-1,CASTIAGGPMETQYF,TGCGCCAGCACCATAGCGGGAGGGCCGATGGAGACCCAGTACTTC
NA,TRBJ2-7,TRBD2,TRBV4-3,CASSQDYLAGEQYF,TGCGCCAGCAGCCAAGATTATTTAGCGGGCGAGCAGTACTTC
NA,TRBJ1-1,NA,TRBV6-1,CASSELGGPDTEAFF,TGTGCCAGCAGTGAACTGGGGGGGCCAGACACTGAAGCTTTCTTT
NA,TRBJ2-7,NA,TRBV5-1,CASSLGLDEQYF,TGCGCCAGCAGCTTGGGTCTTGACGAGCAGTACTTC
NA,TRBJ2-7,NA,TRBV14,CASSQDYFGGEQYF,TGTGCCAGCAGCCAAGATTACTTCGGGGGCGAGCAGTACTTC
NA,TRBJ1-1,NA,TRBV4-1,CASSQEVNWRNTEAFF,TGCGCCAGCAGCCAAGAAGTTAATTGGAGGAACACTGAAGCTTTCTTT
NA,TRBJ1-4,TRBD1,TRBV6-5,CASSVTGGIGEKLFF,TGTGCCAGCAGTGTTACAGGGGGCATTGGTGAAAAACTGTTTTTT
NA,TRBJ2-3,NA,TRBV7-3,CASSPLGSTDTQYF,TGTGCCAGCAGCCCCCTGGGCAGCACAGATACGCAGTATTTT
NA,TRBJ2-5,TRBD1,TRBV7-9,CASSGYDRGQETQYF,TGTGCCAGCAGCGGATACGACAGGGGGCAAGAGACCCAGTACTTC
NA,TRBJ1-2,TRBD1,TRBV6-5,CASSTGTGDGYTF,TGTGCCAGCAGCACCGGGACAGGGGACGGCTACACCTTC
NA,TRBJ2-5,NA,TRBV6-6,CASTDTGKETQYF,TGTGCCAGCACCGACACAGGAAAAGAGACCCAGTACTTC
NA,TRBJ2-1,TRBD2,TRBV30,CAWERLAGVWNEQFF,TGTGCCTGGGAGAGACTAGCGGGAGTGTGGAATGAGCAGTTCTTC
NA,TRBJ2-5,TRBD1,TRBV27,CASTTTGGGETQYF,TGTGCCAGCACGACGACAGGGGGCGGAGAGACCCAGTACTTC
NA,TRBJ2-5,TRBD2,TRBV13,CASSLGLAGRHQETQYF,TGTGCCAGCAGCCTGGGACTAGCGGGCCGCCACCAAGAGACCCAGTACTTC
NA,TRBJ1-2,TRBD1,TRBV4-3,CASSQAEGQGDGYTF,TGCGCCAGCAGCCAAGCAGAAGGACAGGGGGATGGCTACACCTTC
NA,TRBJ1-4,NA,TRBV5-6,CASSLAGYNEKLFF,TGTGCCAGCAGCCTGGCAGGCTACAATGAAAAACTGTTTTTT
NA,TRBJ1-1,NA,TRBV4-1,CASSQLTGEAFF,TGCGCCAGCAGCCAATTGACTGGTGAAGCTTTCTTT
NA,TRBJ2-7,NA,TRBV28,CASSSRTSQGEQYF,TGTGCCAGCAGTTCACGGACATCCCAAGGGGAGCAGTACTTC
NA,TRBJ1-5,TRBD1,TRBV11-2,CASSPQGGVGNQPQHF,TGTGCCAGCAGCCCTCAGGGGGGGGTCGGCAATCAGCCCCAGCATTTT
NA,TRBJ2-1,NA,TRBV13,CASSLRGTGNEQFF,TGTGCCAGCAGCTTACGCGGGACGGGCAATGAGCAGTTCTTC
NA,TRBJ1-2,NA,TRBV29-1,CSVEDGGFGYGYTF,TGCAGCGTTGAAGACGGGGGCTTCGGCTATGGCTACACCTTC
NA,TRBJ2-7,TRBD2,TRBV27,CASSQQTSGYEQYF,TGTGCCAGCAGTCAACAGACTAGCGGCTACGAGCAGTACTTC
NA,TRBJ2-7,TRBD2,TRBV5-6,CASSSGGMYEQYF,TGTGCCAGCAGCTCGGGGGGGATGTACGAGCAGTACTTC
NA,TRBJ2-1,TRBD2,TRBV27,CASSPSSGRASNEQFF,TGTGCCAGCAGCCCCTCCAGCGGGAGAGCGTCCAATGAGCAGTTCTTC
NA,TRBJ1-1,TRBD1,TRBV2,CASSEVDRGETEAFF,TGTGCCAGCAGTGAGGTCGACAGGGGGGAGACTGAAGCTTTCTTT
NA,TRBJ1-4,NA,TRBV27,CASSLRPDNEKLFF,TGTGCCAGCAGTTTAAGGCCTGATAATGAAAAACTGTTTTTT
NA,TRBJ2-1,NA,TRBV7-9,CASSSVAYNEQFF,TGTGCCAGCAGCTCCGTCGCGTACAATGAGCAGTTCTTC
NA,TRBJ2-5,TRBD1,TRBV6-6,CASRGTGGVLGETQYF,TGTGCCAGCAGGGGGACAGGGGGAGTTTTAGGAGAGACCCAGTACTTC
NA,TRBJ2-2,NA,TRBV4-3,CASSQDGEEPGTGELFF,TGCGCCAGCAGCCAAGATGGGGAGGAGCCCGGTACCGGGGAGCTGTTTTTT
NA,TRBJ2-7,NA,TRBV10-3,CAINSDFSYEQYF,TGTGCCATTAATTCTGATTTCTCCTACGAGCAGTACTTC
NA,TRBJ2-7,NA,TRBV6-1,CASSPSDLYEQYF,TGTGCCAGCAGTCCTAGCGACTTGTACGAGCAGTACTTC
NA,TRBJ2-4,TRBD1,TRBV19,CASSQDRGMGEVFQYF,TGTGCCAGTAGTCAGGACAGGGGGATGGGAGAAGTGTTTCAGTACTTC
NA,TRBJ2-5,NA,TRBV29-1,CSVRLPYQETQYF,TGCAGCGTGAGGCTCCCGTACCAAGAGACCCAGTACTTC